The next 27 T cell receptor beta chains were all read from a single sample in a study of Ad26.COV2.S vaccination and SARS-CoV-2 variants. The repertoire was sequenced with immunoSEQ multiplex PCR; TCRdb's copy has only in-frame clones and lacks some. The sample consists of about 480,000 clones, around nine tenths of them appearing once. Stated treatment: around 19 received Ad26.COV2.S at low or high dose, single or two shots; 5 received placebo; per-sample allocation not given. Sampling occurred on day 63 after the first vaccine or placebo injection. Source: peripheral blood, taken in a trial of Ad26.COV2.S vaccine versus placebo. The receptors shown here come from a person aged 18 to 65 who received the Ad26.COV2.S COVID-19 vaccine or a placebo.

The V gene is TRBV6-2 or TRBV6-3, the J gene TRBJ2-6, with D hard to call. Trimming shortened V by 5 bases and J by 0 bases, and 8 bases separated the two germline ends. The germline CDR1 and CDR2 sequences are MNHEY and SVGEGT. This CDR3 region has 15 residues. The CDR3 loop is CASSRPVSGANVLTF. In nucleotides, the CDR3 is TGTGCCAGCAGTCGACCCGTCTCTGGGGCCAACGTCCTGACTTTC.

The chain combines TRBV19 with TRBJ1-5; the D is unclear. Trimming took 8 bases from V and 4 from J, leaving 12 bases between them. Germline CDR1 is LNHDA and CDR2 is SQIVND (reference sequence). This CDR3 comprises 13 residues. The CDR3 is CASLSGQNQPQHF. DNA of the CDR3: TGTGCCAGTCTATCAGGCCAGAATCAGCCCCAGCATTTT.

The chain recombines TRBV12-3 or TRBV12-4 with TRBJ1-3; no definite D call. Trimming pared 5 bases from V and 7 bases from J, leaving 6 bases between. This CDR3 has 11 residues. The CDR3 sequence: CASSSLNTIYF. The CDR3 DNA sequence: TGTGCCAGCAGTAGTTTGAACACCATATATTTT.

This clone was found a few times. The chain combines TRBV6-6 with TRBJ2-7; D gene uncertain. The germline V and J ends were trimmed by 8 bases and 3 bases, with 5 bases remaining between them. The CDR3 spans 10 residues. Per germline, CDR1 MNHNY and CDR2 SVGAGI (reference sequence). In DNA, the CDR3 is TGTGCCAGCGCCCACTACGAGCAGTACTTC. Translating it yields CASAHYEQYF.

The V and J genes are TRBV27 and TRBJ2-5; maybe TRBD1 (6 bases). Germline CDR1 reads MNHEY; CDR2 reads SMNVEV (reference sequence). This CDR3 spans 11 amino acids. Trimming cost V 6 bases and J 13 bases, with 15 bases left between them. The DNA for the CDR3 is TGTGCCAGCAGCCAAAGGGGGATTTGGTACTTC. It specifies CASSQRGIWYF.

The chain couples TRBV19 to TRBJ1-3; no reliable D call. V was trimmed by 5 bases and J by 0 bases, leaving 5 bases between them. The CDR3 consists of 13 residues. CDR1 and CDR2 from the germline V gene are LNHDA and SQIVND (reference sequence). In DNA form, the CDR3 reads TGTGCCAGTAGTTTCCCCTCTGGAAACACCATATATTTT. This translates into CASSFPSGNTIYF.

The J gene is TRBJ2-2, the V gene TRBV29-1, with D perhaps assigned TRBD1 or TRBD2 (5 bases each). Germline CDR1 reads SQVTM; CDR2 reads ANQGSEA. CDR3 size: 16 residues. V lost 4 bases and J 0 bases, leaving 15 bases between the germline ends. The CDR3 DNA is TGCAGCGTTGGGTTAGGGGCCGGGGCGAACACCGGGGAGCTGTTTTTT. Its protein is CSVGLGAGANTGELFF.

CDR3 protein: CASSLRGSGNTIYF. In DNA form, the CDR3 reads TGCGCCAGCAGCTTGCGGGGGTCTGGAAACACCATATATTTT. The genes are TRBV5-1 and TRBJ1-3; a possible D gene is TRBD1 (5 bases). V lost 1 base to trimming and J lost 1 base, with 6 bases between them. CDR3 length: 14 residues. Per germline, CDR1 SGHRS and CDR2 YFSETQ.

This rearrangement joins TRBV7-6 to TRBJ1-4; TRBD1 might be the D (6 bases). Trimming took off 5 bases at V and 6 bases at J, with 13 bases between the two ends. The V gene's germline CDR1 is SGHVS and CDR2 FNYEAQ. CDR3 length: 14 amino acids. CDR3 protein: CASSAGQHHEKLFF. The CDR3, as DNA: TGTGCCAGCAGCGCAGGACAGCACCATGAAAAACTGTTTTTT.

This chain joins TRBV6-1 and TRBJ1-3; D call uncertain. This CDR3 region has 14 residues. Germline loops: CDR1 MNHNS, CDR2 SASEGT. With 3 bases removed from V and 4 bases from J, the gap between germline ends came to 10 bases. The CDR3 region has the DNA TGTGCCAGCAGTGAGAACCCGTCCGGAAACACCATATATTTT. The encoded protein is CASSENPSGNTIYF.

The chain recombines TRBV6-5 with TRBJ1-1; D gene ambiguous. The CDR3 spans 10 residues. Germline CDR1 reads MNHEY; CDR2 reads SVGAGI. The V and J ends lost 8 bases and 3 bases respectively, with 4 bases between them. CDR3 DNA: TGTGCCAGCGGGGACACTGAAGCTTTCTTT. Its translation is CASGDTEAFF.

This chain links TRBV11-2 with TRBJ2-1; TRBD1 agrees at 8 bases. Germline-derived CDR1 and CDR2 are SGHAT and FQNNGV. The CDR3 is 15 amino acids. After removal of 2 bases from V and 6 bases from J, the junction contained 6 bases not matched to a gene. The CDR3 DNA is TGTGCCAGCAGCTTACCGGGACAGGTCCCCAATGAGCAGTTCTTC. Translated, it gives CASSLPGQVPNEQFF.

The chain uses TRBV5-1 and TRBJ2-5; a possible D gene is TRBD2 (5 bases). V was clipped by 4 bases and J by 2 bases, with 18 bases between them. The CDR3 contains 16 residues. Germline V CDR1 and CDR2: SGHRS, YFSETQ. The CDR3 sequence is CASSLAPAEGQETQYF. The CDR3 region has the DNA TGCGCCAGCAGCCTTGCTCCAGCAGAGGGACAAGAGACCCAGTACTTC.

J is TRBJ1-6 and V is TRBV6-2 or TRBV6-3; 9 bases are a match to TRBD1. The germline gives CDR1 MNHEY, CDR2 SVGEGT. This CDR3 has 19 residues. Trimming removed 2 bases from V and 7 bases from J; junction bases left unmatched: 15. The CDR3 region is CASSYPTAWTGVYNSPLHF. As DNA, the CDR3 is TGTGCCAGCAGTTACCCGACCGCTTGGACAGGGGTTTACAATTCACCCCTCCACTTT.

This chain links TRBV18 with TRBJ2-7; 7 bases agree with TRBD1. V lost 3 bases, J lost 6 bases, and 11 bases stayed unmatched. Looked up from germline, CDR1 is KGHSH and CDR2 is LQKENI. CDR3 length: 15 residues. The CDR3 region is CASSPRETGLSEQYF. The CDR3 region has the DNA TGTGCCAGCTCACCCCGTGAGACAGGGTTGTCCGAGCAGTACTTC.

The rearrangement uses TRBV2 and TRBJ1-1; D is perhaps TRBD1 (5 bases). Deletions cut 2 bases from V and 2 bases from J, with 9 bases between. From germline, CDR1 is SNHLY and CDR2 FYNNEI. The CDR3 has 14 amino acids. The CDR3 DNA reads TGTGCCAGCAGTGAATTAGGGGCAAACACTGAAGCTTTCTTT. Protein sequence: CASSELGANTEAFF.

This sequence joins TRBV29-1 and TRBJ1-5; D is ambiguous. From germline, CDR1 is SQVTM and CDR2 ANQGSEA. Trimming pared 7 bases from V and 5 bases from J, leaving 12 bases between. The CDR3 is 12 amino acids. In DNA form, the CDR3 reads TGCAGCGCCCGACAAGGCGATCAGCCCCAGCATTTT. Encoded protein: CSARQGDQPQHF. Variable domain in full (rest from reference TRBV29-1 and TRBJ1-5): SAVISQKPSRDICQRGTSLTIQCQVDSQVTMMFWYRQQPGQSLTLIATANQGSEATYESGFVIDKFPISRPNLTFSTLTVSNMSPEDSSIYLCSARQGDQPQHFGDGTRLSIL.

The genes are TRBV3-1 (or the pseudogene TRBV3-2) and TRBJ2-1; no clear D. This CDR3 has 12 amino acids. V was pared by 0 bases and J by 10 bases, with 7 bases between. Germline CDR1 reads LGHDT; CDR2 reads YNNKEL (reference sequence). The CDR3 DNA follows: TGTGCCAGCAGCCAAGATTTGAGGGAGCAGTTCTTC. Translating gives CASSQDLREQFF.

A remark on this clone: Within the sample, other DNA sequences also encode this same CDR3. The chain employs TRBV30 and TRBJ1-1; weak D call: TRBD1 (6 bases). V was trimmed by 2 bases and J by 5 bases, leaving 9 bases between them. The CDR3 contains 12 residues. CDR1 is GTSNPN and CDR2 is SVGIG in the germline V gene (reference sequence). The CDR3, as DNA: TGTGCCTGGAGTCGAGGGGGGACTGAAGCTTTCTTT. Residues: CAWSRGGTEAFF.

This clone is a singleton in its sample. The gene calls are TRBV6-5 and TRBJ2-1, with D maybe TRBD2 (5 bases). The CDR3 consists of 14 residues. Germline-derived CDR1 and CDR2 are MNHEY and SVGAGI. V was pared by 7 bases and J by 8 bases, with 18 bases between. This CDR3 reads CASTLPGKGYEQFF. The CDR3 DNA sequence: TGTGCCAGCACCCTACCGGGGAAGGGCTATGAGCAGTTCTTC.

V and J are TRBV5-1 and TRBJ2-1; D might be TRBD2 (5 bases). Looked up from germline, CDR1 is SGHRS and CDR2 is YFSETQ. The CDR3 spans 13 residues. V was pared by 4 bases and J by 6 bases, with 11 bases between. CDR3 DNA: TGCGCCAGCAGCCGGGATAAAGGCAATGAGCAGTTCTTC. It yields the protein CASSRDKGNEQFF. The whole variable domain, remainder taken from reference TRBV5-1 and TRBJ2-1, is KAGVTQTPRYLIKTRGQQVTLSCSPISGHRSVSWYQQTPGQGLQFLFEYFSETQRNKGNFPGRFSGRQFSNSRSEMNVSTLELGDSALYLCASSRDKGNEQFFGPGTRLTVL.

The genes are TRBV19 and TRBJ1-2; 8 nucleotides match TRBD1. The CDR3 is made up of 15 amino acids. The trim removed 4 bases at V and 1 base at J, leaving 5 bases unmatched. From germline, CDR1 is LNHDA and CDR2 SQIVND (reference sequence). CDR3 sequence: CASSRPTGVNYGYTF. In nucleotides, the CDR3 is TGTGCCAGTAGTAGGCCGACAGGGGTTAACTATGGCTACACCTTC.

The V and J genes are TRBV9 and TRBJ1-6; no definite D call. The germline gives CDR1 SGDLS, CDR2 YYNGEE. The CDR3 runs to 14 residues. V lost 0 bases, J lost 7 bases, and 8 bases lay in between. Here the CDR3 reads CASSVGAGNSPLHF. The CDR3 nucleotides are TGTGCCAGCAGCGTAGGGGCGGGCAATTCACCCCTCCACTTT.

The rearrangement uses TRBV29-1 and TRBJ1-3; 8 bases are shared with TRBD1. The CDR3 has 13 residues. With V trimmed by 8 bases and J by 4 bases, 7 bases remained unmatched. From germline, CDR1 is SQVTM and CDR2 ANQGSEA. The DNA of the CDR3 is TGCAGCACCTCGGACAGGGCGGGAAACACCATATATTTT. This gives the protein CSTSDRAGNTIYF.

This chain connects TRBV28 to TRBJ1-4; D may be TRBD1 (6 bases). Germline CDR1 MDHEN, CDR2 SYDVKM. With 6 bases removed from V and 7 bases from J, the gap between germline ends came to 18 bases. This CDR3 region has 15 residues. The CDR3 DNA sequence: TGTGCCAGCAGCCCGACGACAGGTTTAGGTGAAAAACTGTTTTTT. It is translated as CASSPTTGLGEKLFF. The full variable domain, completed using reference TRBV28 and TRBJ1-4, is DVKVTQSSRYLVKRTGEKVFLECVQDMDHENMFWYRQDPGLGLRLIYFSYDVKMKEKGDIPEGYSVSREKKERFSLILESASTNQTSMYLCASSPTTGLGEKLFFGSGTQLSVL.

V is TRBV29-1 and J is TRBJ2-7; D possibly matches TRBD1 or TRBD2 (6 bases each). From germline, CDR1 is SQVTM and CDR2 ANQGSEA. V lost 1 base to trimming and J lost 7 bases, with 17 bases between them. The CDR3 runs to 14 residues. Here the CDR3 DNA reads TGCAGCGTTGAAGTTGGCCGGGGGCGATGGGAGCAGTACTTC. This translates into CSVEVGRGRWEQYF.

The gene calls are TRBV11-3 and TRBJ2-1, with 14 bases identical to TRBD2. Germline V gene data show CDR1 as SGHNT and CDR2 as YENEEA. Unmatched junction bases numbered 11, after V lost 4 bases and J lost 9 bases. The CDR3 has 17 residues. CDR3 nucleotides: TGTGCCAGCAGCTCCCGAGGACTAGCGGGAGGAGGGGGTGAGCAGTTCTTC. The encoded protein is CASSSRGLAGGGGEQFF.